Below, 26 T cell receptor beta chains from the same sample are listed, as sequenced in a study of blood T cell repertoires in COVID-19. Using immunoSEQ multiplex PCR, the repertoire was profiled, and TCRdb retains in-frame clones only, with some absent. The profile shows 250,000 or so clones, around 86% of them singletons. Input material: PBMCs or T cells enriched from blood (not recorded which). Receptors were obtained from a woman aged 50 to 60 who had recovered from COVID-19.

CDR3 sequence reads: CASSSGATLNTEAFF. CDR3 in DNA: TGCGCCAGCAGTTCAGGGGCTACCCTAAACACTGAAGCTTTCTTT. J is TRBJ1-1 and V is TRBV5-1; possibly TRBD1 for D (6 bases). Germline lookup yields CDR1 SGHRS and CDR2 YFSETQ. This CDR3 region has 15 residues. Trimming pared 5 bases from V and 2 bases from J, leaving 16 bases between. The complete variable domain, with remaining parts taken from reference TRBV5-1 and TRBJ1-1, reads KAGVTQTPRYLIKTRGQQVTLSCSPISGHRSVSWYQQTPGQGLQFLFEYFSETQRNKGNFPGRFSGRQFSNSRSEMNVSTLELGDSALYLCASSSGATLNTEAFFGQGTRLTVV.

The count of this clone is one. The chain recombines TRBV6-2 or TRBV6-3 with TRBJ2-4; a weak D match, TRBD2 (5 bases). The CDR3 extends over 16 amino acids. Germline values: CDR1 MNHEY, CDR2 SVGEGT. Trimming took off 5 bases at V and 0 bases at J, with 14 bases between the two ends. The CDR3 spells CASSDDFSVAKNIQYF. As DNA, the CDR3 is TGTGCCAGCAGTGACGATTTTAGCGTAGCCAAAAACATTCAGTACTTC.

The chain uses TRBV28 and TRBJ2-5; TRBD1 agrees at 9 bases. The V gene's germline CDR1 is MDHEN and CDR2 SYDVKM. V gave up 5 bases and J gave up 1 base; unmatched junction bases: 5. The CDR3 contains 15 residues. The DNA of the CDR3 is TGTGCCAGCAGTCCTGACAGGGGGTCCCAAGAGACCCAGTACTTC. Residues: CASSPDRGSQETQYF.

V and J are TRBV30 and TRBJ1-6; D ambiguous. V was clipped by 0 bases and J by 9 bases, with 15 bases between them. CDR1 is GTSNPN and CDR2 is SVGIG in the germline V gene (reference sequence). The CDR3 loop spans 15 amino acids. CDR3 nucleotides: TGTGCCTGGAGTGTACGTGCAAGCCGGGGTTCACCCCTCCACTTT. This gives the protein CAWSVRASRGSPLHF. Full variable domain (outside the CDR3, taken from reference TRBV30 and TRBJ1-6): SQTIHQWPATLVQPVGSPLSLECTVEGTSNPNLYWYRQAAGRGLQLLFYSVGIGQISSEVPQNLSASRPQDRQFILSSKKLLLSDSGFYLCAWSVRASRGSPLHFGNGTRLTVT.

The chain links TRBV5-1 to TRBJ1-1; D not certain. The CDR3 sequence is 17 residues long. V was shortened by 4 bases and J by 2 bases, with 21 bases between the two germline ends. The germline V gene has CDR1 SGHRS and CDR2 YFSETQ. CDR3 coding DNA: TGCGCCAGCAGCCCCAGACCCAGTATGGGCCCAAACACTGAAGCTTTCTTT. This codes for CASSPRPSMGPNTEAFF.

This rearrangement joins TRBV2 to TRBJ2-4; D unclear. Germline V gene lookup returns CDR1 SNHLY and CDR2 FYNNEI. CDR3 length: 18 residues. Trimming cost V 5 bases and J 3 bases, with 23 bases left between them. The CDR3 loop reads CASSPLNIQSLGKNIQYF. In DNA, the CDR3 is TGTGCCAGCAGTCCTCTGAACATCCAATCTCTAGGCAAAAACATTCAGTACTTC. Full variable domain (remainder filled in from reference TRBV2 and TRBJ2-4): EPEVTQTPSHQVTQMGQEVILRCVPISNHLYFYWYRQILGQKVEFLVSFYNNEISEKSEIFDDQFSVERPDGSNFTLKIRSTKLEDSAMYFCASSPLNIQSLGKNIQYFGAGTRLSVL.

This clone was recorded only once. This CDR3 reads CASSLDAAGIPQETQYF. As DNA, the CDR3 is TGTGCCAGCAGCTTAGATGCGGCAGGGATCCCCCAAGAGACCCAGTACTTC. The chain employs TRBV7-2 and TRBJ2-5, with D perhaps matching TRBD1 (5 bases). V lost 1 base, J lost 1 base, and 16 bases lay in between. CDR3 length: 17 residues. CDR1 SGHTA and CDR2 FQGNSA come from the germline V gene.

This clone was observed once. J is TRBJ1-2 and V is TRBV5-1, with D perhaps TRBD1 (5 bases). CDR1 and CDR2 from the germline V gene are SGHRS and YFSETQ. The CDR3 runs to 18 residues. Trimming removed 3 bases at V and 0 bases at J, with 21 bases between. For the CDR3, the DNA is TGCGCCAGCAGCTCCTCCAGACTCGACAGCTTAGCTAACTATGGCTACACCTTC. Translated: CASSSSRLDSLANYGYTF.

The chain has TRBV7-9 and TRBJ1-1, with TRBD1 identical over 11 bases. In germline, CDR1 is SEHNR, CDR2 FQNEAQ (reference sequence). The CDR3 totals 16 residues. V shed 5 bases, J shed 5 bases, and the junction held 10 bases outside the gene matches. This CDR3 reads CASSPDRGPLGTEAFF. For the CDR3, the DNA is TGTGCCAGCAGCCCGGACAGGGGGCCCTTGGGGACTGAAGCTTTCTTT.

V and J are TRBV4-3 and TRBJ2-1; 10 positions agree with TRBD1. V lost 3 bases to trimming and J lost 7 bases; unmatched junction nucleotides: 9. Germline V CDR1 and CDR2: LGHNA, YSLEER. The CDR3 runs to 16 residues. This CDR3 reads CASSQDLRTGGNEQFF. The DNA of the CDR3 is TGCGCCAGCAGCCAGGACTTACGGACAGGGGGGAATGAGCAGTTCTTC.

The genes are TRBV6-5 and TRBJ1-4; no clear D. CDR3 size: 14 residues. The germline CDR1 and CDR2 sequences are MNHEY and SVGAGI. V lost 2 bases to trimming and J lost 14 bases, with 18 bases between them. This CDR3 reads CASSYDSYGSWLFF. The CDR3 DNA is TGTGCCAGCAGTTACGATTCTTACGGGAGCTGGCTGTTTTTT.

This clone came up a few times. The genes are TRBV2 and TRBJ1-4, with D possibly being TRBD1 (5 bases). Looked up from germline, CDR1 is SNHLY and CDR2 is FYNNEI. This CDR3 comprises 15 residues. V lost 10 bases to trimming and J lost 5 bases, with 20 bases between them. CDR3 region: CATGSWGIGNEKLFF. Here the CDR3 DNA reads TGTGCCACAGGTTCTTGGGGCATCGGAAATGAAAAACTGTTTTTT.

The chain links TRBV11-3 to TRBJ2-1; 8 bases are a match to TRBD1. This CDR3 is 15 amino acids long. Trimming removed 0 bases from V and 12 bases from J; junction bases left unmatched: 10. Germline V gives CDR1 SGHNT, CDR2 YENEEA. CDR3 in DNA: TGTGCCAGCAGCTTAGATCCAGGACAGGGAAGGGGGCAGTTCTTC. The encoded protein is CASSLDPGQGRGQFF.

This chain uses TRBV28 with TRBJ1-1; TRBD1 is a possible D gene (5 bases). The CDR3 contains 11 residues. V lost 8 bases to trimming and J lost 10 bases, with 14 bases between them. Germline V gene lookup returns CDR1 MDHEN and CDR2 SYDVKM. CDR3 region: CASGPYGGAFF. The DNA of the CDR3 is TGTGCCAGCGGGCCCTACGGGGGAGCTTTCTTT.

V gene TRBV6-1 combines with J gene TRBJ2-6, with 9 bases matching TRBD1. CDR1 is MNHNS, CDR2 SASEGT, per germline. J gave up 0 bases and V 6 bases, and 12 bases lay outside the gene matches. The CDR3 length is 19 residues. Written as DNA, the CDR3 is TGTGCCAGCAGGGAACAGGGGGCGGTAGCGATCTCTGGGGCCAACGTCCTGACTTTC. Translation: CASREQGAVAISGANVLTF.

The CDR3 here is CASSQIFQPGETQYF. CDR3 sequence (DNA): TGTGCCAGCAGCCAAATCTTCCAGCCAGGGGAGACCCAGTACTTC. The V gene is TRBV16, the J gene TRBJ2-5, with a tentative D call TRBD1 (5 bases). Between the trimmed V and J ends, which lost 2 bases and 5 bases, there was a span of 15 bases. The CDR3 loop spans 15 amino acids. The germline gives CDR1 KGHSY, CDR2 FQNENV.

The chain is built from TRBV28 and TRBJ1-2; a possible D gene is TRBD1 (5 bases). The CDR3 totals 15 residues. Per the germline V gene, CDR1 is MDHEN and CDR2 is SYDVKM. V gave up 5 bases and J gave up 7 bases, with 20 bases separating them. CDR3 nucleotides: TGTGCCAGCAGTCCTTGGCAGGGAGGCGGAGGTGGCTACACCTTC. Translation gives CASSPWQGGGGGYTF.

The genes are TRBV7-6 and TRBJ2-7; TRBD1 might be the D (5 bases). The V end was cut by 1 base, the J end by 3 bases, with 13 bases between. The CDR3 contains 15 residues. CDR1 SGHVS and CDR2 FNYEAQ come from the germline V gene. The CDR3 is CASSLEGSQIYEQYF. The CDR3 nucleotides are TGTGCCAGCAGCTTAGAGGGGTCTCAGATCTACGAGCAGTACTTC.

The rearrangement joins TRBV12-3 or TRBV12-4 to TRBJ1-2, with TRBD1 identical over 8 bases. The CDR3 has 13 residues. With 6 bases clipped from V and 8 bases from J, the junction kept 8 bases outside the gene matches. The CDR3 coding sequence is TGTGCCAGCAGACCGGACAGGGCGGAAGGCTACACCTTC. Translated: CASRPDRAEGYTF.

The rearrangement links TRBV5-4 to TRBJ2-3; 7 bases fit TRBD2. V gave up 0 bases and J gave up 6 bases; unmatched junction bases: 4. The CDR3 consists of 14 residues. Germline V lookup: CDR1 SGHNT, CDR2 YYREEE (reference sequence). CDR3 DNA: TGTGCCAGCAGCTTGGGGGCGGGGGAGGATACGCAGTATTTT. This encodes CASSLGAGEDTQYF.

The gene calls are TRBV30 and TRBJ2-1, with 9 bases identical to TRBD2. V dropped 3 bases and J dropped 8; count of bases not matched to a gene: 11. The CDR3 is 15 amino acids. CDR1 is GTSNPN, CDR2 SVGIG, per germline (reference sequence). The CDR3 loop reads CAWSRGGRERDEQFF. CDR3 coding DNA: TGTGCCTGGAGCAGGGGCGGGAGGGAACGGGATGAGCAGTTCTTC.

The chain joins TRBV4-1 to TRBJ2-1; 7 bases line up with TRBD2. Trimming cost V 1 base and J 4 bases; bases outside gene matches: 4. This CDR3 comprises 15 residues. Germline V CDR1 and CDR2: MGHRA, YSYEKL. The CDR3, as DNA: TGCGCCAGCAGCCAAGCACCAGCGGGGTACAATGAGCAGTTCTTC. As protein: CASSQAPAGYNEQFF.

The V call is TRBV19, the J call TRBJ1-5; D may be TRBD1 (5 bases). CDR1 is LNHDA and CDR2 is SQIVND in the germline V gene (reference sequence). Trimming cost V 5 bases and J 2 bases, with 19 bases left between them. This CDR3 region has 17 residues. The CDR3 protein is CASSSGKASLGNQPQHF. The CDR3 DNA reads TGTGCCAGTAGTTCAGGGAAGGCTTCATTAGGCAATCAGCCCCAGCATTTT.

The chain carries TRBV25-1 and TRBJ2-3; D might be TRBD2 (6 bases). Trimming stripped 4 bases from V and 3 bases from J, with 17 bases between. CDR3 length equals 16 residues. CDR1 is MGHDK, CDR2 SYGVNS, per germline. CDR3 residues: CASSALSAGTTDTQYF. The CDR3 DNA reads as TGTGCCAGCAGTGCCCTCTCGGCGGGAACGACAGATACGCAGTATTTT.

CDR3 amino acids: CASSLGGTGGGGYTF. The CDR3 DNA reads as TGTGCCAGCAGTTTAGGCGGGACAGGGGGCGGCGGCTACACCTTC. The chain employs TRBV28 and TRBJ1-2, with TRBD1 matching over 12 bases. The CDR3 is 15 residues long. V shed 2 bases and J 8 bases; nucleotides not matched to a gene: 6. Germline CDR1 MDHEN, CDR2 SYDVKM.

For this clone: The junction departs from the called germline gene at one end, perhaps through a read error. V is TRBV5-3 and J is TRBJ1-2; TRBD1 matches 11 bases. TRBV5-3 has ORF status, its function being uncertain. The CDR3 spans 15 residues. CDR3 in DNA: TGTGCCAGAAGCTTACCGGGGACAGGGGGAAGGTGTGAACCCTTC. Its protein is CARSLPGTGGRCEPF.